The sequence of this T cell receptor (beta chain) was determined in a study of blood T cell repertoires in COVID-19. The wider study: The origin of the acute and convalescent COVID-19 samples was the United States, Italy and Spain.

In the original workflow: Using reference gene primer amplification, nucleated cell counts were estimated. The data were produced by immunoSEQ multiplex PCR, yet TCRdb's version contains in-frame clones alone and is incomplete. That table supplies the V and J calls and clone size; D and trimming were determined from the DNA. The repertoire holds about 38,000 clones, around 90% seen once, with less than 30% in the top ten. This CDR3 comprises 16 residues. CDR1 and CDR2 (germline): MNHEY, SVGEGT. J lost 5 bases, V lost 1 base, and 3 bases had no gene match. The sequence was obtained from a man in his sixties with active or convalescent COVID-19. The rearrangement joins TRBV6-2 or TRBV6-3 to TRBJ2-1, with TRBD2 identical over 12 bases. Sequencing input: peripheral blood. This chain's CDR3 is CASSYWTSGNNNEQFF. CDR3 in DNA: TGTGCCAGCAGTTACTGGACTAGCGGGAATAACAATGAGCAGTTCTTC.